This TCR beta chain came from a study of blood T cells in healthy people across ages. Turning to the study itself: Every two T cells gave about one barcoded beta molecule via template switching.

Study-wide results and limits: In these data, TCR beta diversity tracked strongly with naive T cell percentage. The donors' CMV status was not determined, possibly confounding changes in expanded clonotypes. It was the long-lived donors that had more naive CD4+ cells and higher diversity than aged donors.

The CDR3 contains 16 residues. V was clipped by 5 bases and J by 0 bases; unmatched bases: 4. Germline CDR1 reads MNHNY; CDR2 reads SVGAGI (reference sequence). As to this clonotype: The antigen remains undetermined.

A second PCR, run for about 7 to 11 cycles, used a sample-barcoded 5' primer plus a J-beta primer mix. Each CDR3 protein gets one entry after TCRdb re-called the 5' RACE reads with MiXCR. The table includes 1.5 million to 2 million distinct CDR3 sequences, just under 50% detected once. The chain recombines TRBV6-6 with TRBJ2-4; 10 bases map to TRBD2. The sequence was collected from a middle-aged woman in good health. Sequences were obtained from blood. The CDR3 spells CASSRGLAVAKNIQYF. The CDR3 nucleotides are TGTGCCAGCAGTCGAGGACTAGCGGTAGCCAAAAACATTCAGTACTTC.